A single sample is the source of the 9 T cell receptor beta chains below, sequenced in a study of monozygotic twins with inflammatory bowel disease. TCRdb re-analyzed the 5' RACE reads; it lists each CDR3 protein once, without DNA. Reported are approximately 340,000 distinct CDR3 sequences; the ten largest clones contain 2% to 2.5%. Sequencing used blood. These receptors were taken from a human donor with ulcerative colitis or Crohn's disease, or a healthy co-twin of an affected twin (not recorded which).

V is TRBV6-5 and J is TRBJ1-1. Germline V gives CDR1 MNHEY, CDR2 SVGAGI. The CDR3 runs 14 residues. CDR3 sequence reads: CASSYDRGGLEAFF.

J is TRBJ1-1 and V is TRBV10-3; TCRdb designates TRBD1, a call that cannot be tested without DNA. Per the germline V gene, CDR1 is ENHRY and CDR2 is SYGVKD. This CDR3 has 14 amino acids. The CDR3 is CAAAPGPEGTEAFF.

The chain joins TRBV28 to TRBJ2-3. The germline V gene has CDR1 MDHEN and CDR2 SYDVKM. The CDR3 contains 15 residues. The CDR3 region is CASSYTVSNPDTQYF.

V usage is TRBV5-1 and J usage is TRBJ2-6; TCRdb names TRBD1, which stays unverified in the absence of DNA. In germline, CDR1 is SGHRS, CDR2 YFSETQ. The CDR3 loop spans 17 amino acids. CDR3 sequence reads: CASSTETGLSGANVLTF.

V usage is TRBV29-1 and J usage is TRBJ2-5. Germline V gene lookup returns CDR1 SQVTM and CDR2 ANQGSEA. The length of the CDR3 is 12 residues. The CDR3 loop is CSVIGVQETQYF.

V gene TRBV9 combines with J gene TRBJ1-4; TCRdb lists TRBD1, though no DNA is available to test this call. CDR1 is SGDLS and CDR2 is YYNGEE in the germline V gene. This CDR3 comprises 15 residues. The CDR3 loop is CASSARDRGGEKLFF.

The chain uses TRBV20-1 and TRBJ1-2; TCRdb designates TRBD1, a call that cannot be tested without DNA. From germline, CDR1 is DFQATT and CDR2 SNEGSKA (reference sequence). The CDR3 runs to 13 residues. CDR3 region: CSAGGTGDNGYTF.

This CDR3 is CASSIRGSTNEKLFF. The chain employs TRBV19 and TRBJ1-4. The germline gives CDR1 LNHDA, CDR2 SQIVND (reference sequence). The CDR3 is made up of 15 amino acids. The full variable domain, completed using reference TRBV19 and TRBJ1-4, is DGGITQSPKYLFRKEGQNVTLSCEQNLNHDAMYWYRQDPGQGLRLIYYSQIVNDFQKGDIAEGYSVSREKKESFPLTVTSAQKNPTAFYLCASSIRGSTNEKLFFGSGTQLSVL.

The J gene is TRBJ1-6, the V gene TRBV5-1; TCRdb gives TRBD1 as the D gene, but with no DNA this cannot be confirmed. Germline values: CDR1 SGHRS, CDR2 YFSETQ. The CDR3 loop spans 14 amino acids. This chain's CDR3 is CASSLDRGGSPLHF.